A selection of T cell receptor beta chains follows, all from one sample in a study of CD8+ T cells in alopecia areata. TCRdb keeps only in-frame clones here, not all; method: immunoSEQ multiplex PCR. The sample contains 35,000 to 50,000 clones, approximately 92% of which appear only once. This sample comprised CD8+ T cells sorted from blood, obtained at week 24, from a patient treated with tofacitinib. The receptors here all came from a human donor with alopecia areata. CDR3s include the opening cysteine and the closing phenylalanine or tryptophan. The D gene is left open where the match is weak. The size entry is marked missing in some rows and otherwise reads once, few, many or a size class.

CDR3aa: CASSWGGEFEEQYF; CDR3nt: TGTGCCAGCAGCTGGGGCGGGGAATTTGAAGAGCAGTACTTC; j_gene: TRBJ2-7; d_gene: -; v_gene: TRBV5-4; abundance: -
CDR3aa: CASSLVASGFTDTQYF; CDR3nt: TGTGCCAGCAGTTTAGTCGCTAGCGGGTTCACAGATACGCAGTATTTT; j_gene: TRBJ2-3; d_gene: TRBD2; v_gene: TRBV27; abundance: -
CDR3aa: CASSLASGVETQYF; CDR3nt: TGTGCCAGCAGCTTAGCGTCAGGGGTTGAGACCCAGTACTTC; j_gene: TRBJ2-5; d_gene: -; v_gene: TRBV7-9; abundance: -
CDR3aa: CASSFHGATGELFF; CDR3nt: TGTGCCAGCAGCTTTCACGGGGCCACCGGGGAGCTGTTTTTT; j_gene: TRBJ2-2; d_gene: -; v_gene: TRBV7-9; abundance: -
CDR3aa: CASSFQSVNEQFF; CDR3nt: TGTGCCAGCAGCTTTCAATCAGTAAATGAGCAGTTCTTC; j_gene: TRBJ2-1; d_gene: -; v_gene: TRBV5-6; abundance: -
CDR3aa: CASKISGALSYNEQFF; CDR3nt: TGCGCCAGCAAAATTAGCGGGGCACTCTCCTACAATGAGCAGTTCTTC; j_gene: TRBJ2-1; d_gene: TRBD2; v_gene: TRBV5-1; abundance: -
CDR3aa: CASSPRTSGYTTDTQYF; CDR3nt: TGTGCCAGCAGCCCACGGACTAGCGGATATACGACAGATACGCAGTATTTT; j_gene: TRBJ2-3; d_gene: TRBD2; v_gene: TRBV7-9; abundance: -
CDR3aa: CAWSVGISSQETQYF; CDR3nt: TGTGCCTGGAGTGTAGGGATATCAAGCCAAGAGACCCAGTACTTC; j_gene: TRBJ2-5; d_gene: -; v_gene: TRBV30; abundance: -
CDR3aa: CASSLRTSGGLTGELFF; CDR3nt: TGTGCCAGCAGCTTAAGGACTAGCGGGGGCTTAACCGGGGAGCTGTTTTTT; j_gene: TRBJ2-2; d_gene: TRBD2; v_gene: TRBV7-8; abundance: -
CDR3aa: CASSPGQGIQRATEAFF; CDR3nt: TGTGCCAGCAGTCCGGGACAGGGTATCCAAAGAGCTACTGAAGCTTTCTTT; j_gene: TRBJ1-1; d_gene: TRBD1; v_gene: TRBV27; abundance: -
CDR3aa: CAWTDGTGDYEQYF; CDR3nt: TGTGCCTGGACCGACGGGACAGGGGACTACGAGCAGTACTTC; j_gene: TRBJ2-7; d_gene: TRBD1; v_gene: TRBV30; abundance: -
CDR3aa: CASLAGSSYEQYF; CDR3nt: TGTGCCTCCCTGGCAGGGAGCTCCTACGAGCAGTACTTC; j_gene: TRBJ2-7; d_gene: -; v_gene: TRBV10-3; abundance: -
CDR3aa: CAISDDSTDTQYF; CDR3nt: TGTGCCATCAGTGATGATAGCACAGATACGCAGTATTTT; j_gene: TRBJ2-3; d_gene: -; v_gene: TRBV10-3; abundance: once
CDR3aa: CASSLVTGDTDTQYF; CDR3nt: TGTGCCAGCAGCTTGGTAACAGGGGACACAGATACGCAGTATTTT; j_gene: TRBJ2-3; d_gene: TRBD1; v_gene: TRBV7-9; abundance: -
CDR3aa: CASSPGYSDYEQYF; CDR3nt: TGTGCCAGCAGCCCCGGGTACAGCGACTACGAGCAGTACTTC; j_gene: TRBJ2-7; d_gene: -; v_gene: TRBV9; abundance: -
CDR3aa: CASMGGSATGELFF; CDR3nt: TGTGCCAGCATGGGTGGTTCGGCAACCGGGGAGCTGTTTTTT; j_gene: TRBJ2-2; d_gene: -; v_gene: TRBV6-1; abundance: -
CDR3aa: CATSRDRSTYEQYF; CDR3nt: TGTGCCACCAGCAGAGATCGAAGCACCTACGAGCAGTACTTC; j_gene: TRBJ2-7; d_gene: -; v_gene: TRBV15; abundance: -
CDR3aa: CASSYSRGVNTEAFF; CDR3nt: TGTGCCAGCAGTTACTCGAGGGGAGTGAACACTGAAGCTTTCTTT; j_gene: TRBJ1-1; d_gene: -; v_gene: TRBV6-6; abundance: -